This T cell receptor (beta chain) was identified during a study of blood T cell repertoires in COVID-19. Across the whole study: Specimens from acute and convalescent COVID-19 originated in the United States, Italy and Spain. From T cells, B-cell-depleted T cells, or PBMCs came the material, which was cDNA or gDNA.

This clone has only one observation. Authors' analysis steps: Reference gene primers were amplified, and this amplification served to estimate nucleated cell counts. Using immunoSEQ multiplex PCR, the repertoire was profiled, and TCRdb retains in-frame clones only, with some absent. For V, J and clone size, that table is used; D and trimming come from the DNA. The profile shows about 190,000 clones, about 88% of them singletons. V dropped 0 bases and J dropped 3 bases, with 12 bases sitting between them. The CDR3 has 16 amino acids. The germline CDR1 and CDR2 sequences are MGHRA and YSYEKL. The origin of this receptor is a woman aged 40-49 years who had recovered from COVID-19. The sequenced sample consisted of peripheral blood. This chain links TRBV4-1 with TRBJ2-1; no clear D. DNA of the CDR3: TGCGCCAGCAGCCAAGATGAGACGTACAGCTACAATGAGCAGTTCTTC. Amino acids: CASSQDETYSYNEQFF.